Below are 17 T cell receptor beta chains sequenced from a single sample in a study of glioma-infiltrating T cells. The iRepertoire nested amplicon-rescue multiplex PCR amplified TCR alpha and beta CDR3s from RNA. MiXCR was run by TCRdb on the multiplex PCR reads, yielding one entry per CDR3 protein. The sample lists under 200,000 distinct CDR3 sequences; more than 30% were seen once. The sequenced material came from glioma tissue, nonneoplastic brain tissue, or PBMCs (not recorded which). These receptors were obtained from a human donor with low-grade glioma or glioblastoma, undergoing nonglioma brain surgery, or in good health (not recorded which).

The table lists this clonotype with many counts. The chain employs TRBV28 and TRBJ2-1; D tentatively fits TRBD1 or TRBD2 (5 bases each). This CDR3 contains 16 residues. Germline V gives CDR1 MDHEN, CDR2 SYDVKM. V lost 10 bases and J 0 bases, leaving 19 bases between the germline ends. This chain's CDR3 is CATSGAQGGSYNEQFF. The CDR3 coding sequence is TGTGCCACCTCCGGGGCCCAAGGAGGCTCCTACAATGAGCAGTTCTTC.

In regard to this clonotype: A single base separates this from a much larger clone, so it may be a read error. The J gene is TRBJ2-1, the V gene TRBV4-1, with 10 bases aligning to TRBD1. The J segment lost 11 bases and the V segment lost 1 base, leaving 8 bases of the junction unmatched. Germline CDR1 reads MGHRA; CDR2 reads YSYEKL. The CDR3 contains 15 residues. Here the CDR3 reads CASSQGTGGGNKQFF. The DNA for the CDR3 is TGCGCCAGCAGCCAAGGGACAGGGGGAGGGAATAAGCAGTTCTTC.

This clonotype was detected ten times or more. The chain recombines TRBV10-3 with TRBJ2-3; 9 nucleotides agree with TRBD2. This CDR3 comprises 15 residues. The V gene end was trimmed by 6 bases and the J gene end by 4 bases; junction bases not matched to a gene: 8. Germline V gene data show CDR1 as ENHRY and CDR2 as SYGVKD. DNA for the CDR3: TGTGCCATCAGCCCATTAGCGGGAGTACCAGATACGCAGTATTTT. Its translation: CAISPLAGVPDTQYF.

Ten or more counts support this clonotype. J is TRBJ2-1 and V is TRBV6-1; D is possibly TRBD2 (5 bases). Germline V CDR1 and CDR2: MNHNS, SASEGT. Trimming removed 7 bases at V and 9 bases at J, with 22 bases between. The CDR3 runs to 15 residues. The CDR3 coding sequence is TGTGCCAGCACCCCCCTCCGAGGGATTTATGGTGAGCAGTTCTTC. It encodes CASTPLRGIYGEQFF.

In the case of this clonotype: This could be a read error, since a much larger clone is one nucleotide away. V usage is TRBV7-2 and J usage is TRBJ1-1; TRBD1 matches 8 bases. Germline CDR1 is SGHTA and CDR2 is FQGNSA. This CDR3 comprises 15 residues. The junction had 12 bases not matched to a gene; V was cut back by 9 bases and J by 3 bases. Here the CDR3 reads CASNIGDRGYTEAFF. CDR3 sequence (DNA): TGTGCCAGTAATATAGGCGACAGGGGCTACACTGAAGCTTTCTTT.

The chain carries TRBV24-1 and TRBJ2-6; 8 bases match TRBD1. The CDR3 extends over 20 amino acids. Trimming removed 1 base from V and 1 base from J; junction bases left unmatched: 11. Per the germline V gene, CDR1 is KGHDR and CDR2 is SFDVKD. CDR3 nucleotides: TGTGCCACCAGTGATTTTCGGGACAGGAGGGGCCTATCTGGGGCCAACGTCCTGACTTTC. As protein: CATSDFRDRRGLSGANVLTF.

Regarding this clonotype: A junction boundary mismatches the germline segment, possibly from a read error. V is TRBV6-1 and J is TRBJ1-2, with 8 bases fitting TRBD1. This CDR3 comprises 12 residues. In germline, CDR1 is MNHNS, CDR2 SASEGT. The CDR3 DNA follows: TGTGCCAGCAGTCTGGACAGGGCGCGCTACCCCTTC. Encoded protein: CASSLDRARYPF.

Only a few counts were recorded for this clonotype. A read error is possible here, since a much larger clone lies one base away. The chain joins TRBV7-3 to TRBJ2-5; 8 bases map to TRBD2. Looked up from germline, CDR1 is SGHTA and CDR2 is FQGTGA. The CDR3 runs 16 residues. J lost 4 bases, V lost 5 bases, and 12 bases had no gene match. This CDR3 is CASSPGLAARGETQYF. DNA for the CDR3: TGTGCCAGCAGCCCCGGACTAGCAGCCAGAGGAGAGACCCAGTACTTC.

This clonotype has at least ten counts. V gene TRBV6-1 combines with J gene TRBJ2-7, with 9 bases lining up with TRBD1. The germline gives CDR1 MNHNS, CDR2 SASEGT. V lost 5 bases and J lost 3; bases outside the gene matches: 11. This CDR3 comprises 16 residues. The chain's CDR3 is CASSYAFGQGNYEQYF. As DNA, the CDR3 is TGTGCCAGCAGTTATGCTTTCGGACAGGGGAACTACGAGCAGTACTTC.

Worth noting for this clonotype: The junction departs from the called germline gene at one end, perhaps through a read error. The CDR3 DNA reads as TGTGCCAGCAGATTGGGCCGGAGGTCTTACTACGAGCAGTACTTC. This translates into CASRLGRRSYYEQYF. This rearrangement joins TRBV5-5 to TRBJ2-7; the D gene is possibly TRBD2 (5 bases). The germline V gene encodes CDR1 SGHKS and CDR2 YYEKEE (reference sequence). The CDR3 extends over 15 amino acids.

In this sample, this clonotype turned up once. The rearrangement uses TRBV29-1 and TRBJ1-1; D remains ambiguous. The V gene's germline CDR1 is SQVTM and CDR2 ANQGSEA. With 3 bases removed from V and 10 bases from J, the gap between germline ends came to 12 bases. CDR3 length equals 11 residues. CDR3 amino acids: CSVDIGGTAFF. The CDR3 DNA is TGCAGCGTTGATATCGGAGGAACAGCTTTCTTT.

This clonotype was found many times. The chain carries TRBV18 and TRBJ2-3, with no clear D. This CDR3 is built from 14 residues. The germline gives CDR1 KGHSH, CDR2 LQKENI. Trimming pared 2 bases from V and 3 bases from J, leaving 9 bases between. The CDR3 spells CASSPVPRTDTQYF. As DNA, the CDR3 is TGTGCCAGCTCACCAGTCCCTAGGACAGATACGCAGTATTTT.

This rearrangement joins TRBV2 to TRBJ2-2, with a tentative D call TRBD2 (5 bases). Germline V CDR1 and CDR2: SNHLY, FYNNEI. There are 16 residues in the CDR3. V lost 5 bases to trimming and J lost 5 bases, with 18 bases between them. The CDR3 DNA is TGTGCCAGCAGTCGGTCCCGGGAAAGGAGGACCGGGGAGCTGTTTTTT. Its translation is CASSRSRERRTGELFF.

The chain recombines TRBV27 with TRBJ1-2; D uncertain. Looked up from germline, CDR1 is MNHEY and CDR2 is SMNVEV (reference sequence). V was clipped by 4 bases and J by 3 bases, with 12 bases between them. CDR3 length: 14 residues. CDR3 amino acids: CASSCMGVDYGYTF. For the CDR3, the DNA is TGTGCCAGCAGTTGCATGGGCGTCGACTATGGCTACACCTTC.

The table lists this clonotype with a count of one. Just one base apart from a much larger clone, this may be a read error. This chain joins TRBV7-2 and TRBJ2-7; TRBD2 matches 13 bases. V lost 3 bases and J lost 2; bases outside the gene matches: 10. Per germline, CDR1 SGHTA and CDR2 FQGNSA. This CDR3 contains 18 residues. The CDR3 DNA reads TGTGCCAGCAGCTTTCAGGGACATGGACTAGCGGGGGCCTACGAGCAGTACTTC. Protein product: CASSFQGHGLAGAYEQYF. Combining the CDR3 with reference TRBV7-2 and TRBJ2-7 gives the whole variable domain GAGVSQSPSNKVTEKGKDVELRCDPISGHTALYWYRQSLGQGLEFLIYFQGNSAPDKSGLPSDRFSAERTGGSVSTLTIQRTQQEDSAVYLCASSFQGHGLAGAYEQYFGPGTRLTVT.

This clonotype turned up a few times. Written as DNA, the CDR3 is TGTGCCATCAGTCTTAGCGGGAGGGGAGCTTCTGGGCAGTATTTT. Its protein is CAISLSGRGASGQYF. This chain uses TRBV10-3 with TRBJ2-3; 11 nucleotides line up with TRBD2. V gave up 5 bases and J gave up 11 bases; unmatched junction bases: 12. Germline V gene data show CDR1 as ENHRY and CDR2 as SYGVKD. The CDR3 is 15 amino acids.

This clonotype appeared many times. V is TRBV20-1 and J is TRBJ2-5; 7 bases line up with TRBD1. Germline CDR1 reads DFQATT; CDR2 reads SNEGSKA (reference sequence). The ends lost 5 bases at V and 1 base at J; junction bases unmatched: 4. The CDR3 runs 13 residues. For the CDR3, the DNA is TGCAGTGCTTCCGGGACAGCCCAAGAGACCCAGTACTTC. Amino acids: CSASGTAQETQYF.